This T cell receptor (beta chain) came from a study of blood T cells in healthy people across ages. Study-level findings and limits: Investigators treated diversity estimates from one million T cells as underestimates. TCR beta diversity was tightly associated with the proportion of naive T cells.

On this clonotype: What it binds is not known.

V was pared by 4 bases and J by 2 bases, with 14 bases between. The CDR3 consists of 15 residues. Germline-derived CDR1 and CDR2 are LGHDT and YNNKEL (reference sequence). The second PCR ran about 6 to 11 cycles with a sample-barcoded 5' primer and J-beta primers. MiXCR was run by TCRdb on the 5' RACE reads, yielding one entry per CDR3 protein. The sample includes hundreds of thousands of distinct CDR3 sequences, under 30% of them seen just once. J is TRBJ1-1 and V is TRBV3-1; tentative D call: TRBD1 (6 bases). The clonotype was recovered from a woman of 80 years or more in good health. The sample comprised blood. In nucleotides, the CDR3 is TGTGCCAGCAGCCCTCGGGACAAGATTAACACTGAAGCTTTCTTT. Its translation is CASSPRDKINTEAFF.